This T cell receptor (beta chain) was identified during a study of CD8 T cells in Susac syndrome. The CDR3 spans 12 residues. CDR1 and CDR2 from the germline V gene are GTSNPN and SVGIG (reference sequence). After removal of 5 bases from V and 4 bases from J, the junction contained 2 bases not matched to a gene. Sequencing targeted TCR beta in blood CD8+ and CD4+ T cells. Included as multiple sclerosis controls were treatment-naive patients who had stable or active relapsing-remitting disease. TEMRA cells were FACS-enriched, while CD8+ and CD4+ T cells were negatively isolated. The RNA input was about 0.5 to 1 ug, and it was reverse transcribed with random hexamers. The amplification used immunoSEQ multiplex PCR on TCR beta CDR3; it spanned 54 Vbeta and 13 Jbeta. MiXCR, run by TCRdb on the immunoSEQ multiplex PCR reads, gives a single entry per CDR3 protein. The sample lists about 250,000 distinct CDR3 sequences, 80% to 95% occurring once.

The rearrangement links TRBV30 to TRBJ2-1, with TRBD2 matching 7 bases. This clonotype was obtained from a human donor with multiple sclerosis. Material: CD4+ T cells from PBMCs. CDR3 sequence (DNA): TGTGCCTGGGAGCGGGGTTACAATGAGCAGTTCTTC. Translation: CAWERGYNEQFF. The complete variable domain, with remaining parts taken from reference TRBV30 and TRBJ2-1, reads SQTIHQWPATLVQPVGSPLSLECTVEGTSNPNLYWYRQAAGRGLQLLFYSVGIGQISSEVPQNLSASRPQDRQFILSSKKLLLSDSGFYLCAWERGYNEQFFGPGTRLTVL.